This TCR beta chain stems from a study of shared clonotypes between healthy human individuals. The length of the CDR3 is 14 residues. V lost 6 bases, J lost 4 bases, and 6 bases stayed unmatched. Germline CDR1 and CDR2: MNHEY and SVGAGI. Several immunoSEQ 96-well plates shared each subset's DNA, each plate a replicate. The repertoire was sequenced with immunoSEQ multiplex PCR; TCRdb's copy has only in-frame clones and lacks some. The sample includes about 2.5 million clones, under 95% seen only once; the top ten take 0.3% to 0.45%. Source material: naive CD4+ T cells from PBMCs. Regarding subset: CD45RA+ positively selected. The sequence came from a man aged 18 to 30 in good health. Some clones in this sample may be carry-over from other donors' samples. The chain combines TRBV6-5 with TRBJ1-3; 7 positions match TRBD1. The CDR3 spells CASRLTGSGNTIYF. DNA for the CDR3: TGTGCCAGCAGGTTGACAGGGTCAGGAAACACCATATATTTT.